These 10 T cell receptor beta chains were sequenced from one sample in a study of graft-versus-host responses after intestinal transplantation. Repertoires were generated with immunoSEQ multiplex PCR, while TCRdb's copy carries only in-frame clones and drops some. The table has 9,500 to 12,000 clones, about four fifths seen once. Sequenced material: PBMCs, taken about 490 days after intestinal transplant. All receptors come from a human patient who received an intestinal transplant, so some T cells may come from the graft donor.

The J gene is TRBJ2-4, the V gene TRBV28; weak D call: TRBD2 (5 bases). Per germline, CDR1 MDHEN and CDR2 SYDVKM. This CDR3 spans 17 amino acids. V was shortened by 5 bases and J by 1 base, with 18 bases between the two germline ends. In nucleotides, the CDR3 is TGTGCCAGCAGTCCCGGGGTAATGGATGGGGCCAAAAACATTCAGTACTTC. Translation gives CASSPGVMDGAKNIQYF.

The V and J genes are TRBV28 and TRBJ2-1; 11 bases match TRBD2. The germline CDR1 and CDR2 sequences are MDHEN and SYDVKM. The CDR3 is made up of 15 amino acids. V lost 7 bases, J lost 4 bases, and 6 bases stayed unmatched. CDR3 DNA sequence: TGTGCCAGCACCATATTAGCGGGAGGGTACAATGAGCAGTTCTTC. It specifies CASTILAGGYNEQFF.

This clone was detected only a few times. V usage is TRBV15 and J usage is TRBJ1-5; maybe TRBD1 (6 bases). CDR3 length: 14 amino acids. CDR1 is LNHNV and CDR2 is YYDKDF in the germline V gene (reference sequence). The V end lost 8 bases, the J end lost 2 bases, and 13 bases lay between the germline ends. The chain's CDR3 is CATRGRGGNQPQHF. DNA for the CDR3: TGTGCCACCCGGGGCAGGGGTGGCAATCAGCCCCAGCATTTT.

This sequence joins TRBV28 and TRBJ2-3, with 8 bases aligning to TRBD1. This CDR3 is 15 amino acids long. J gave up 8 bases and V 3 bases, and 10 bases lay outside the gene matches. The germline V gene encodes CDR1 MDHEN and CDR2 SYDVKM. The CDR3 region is CASSFRGRAPRTQYF. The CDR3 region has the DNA TGTGCCAGCAGTTTCAGGGGGCGCGCCCCGCGTACGCAGTATTTT.

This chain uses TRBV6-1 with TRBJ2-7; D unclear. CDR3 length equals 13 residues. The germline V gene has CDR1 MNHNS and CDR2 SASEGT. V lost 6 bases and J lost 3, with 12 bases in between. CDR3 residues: CASRRSINYEQYF. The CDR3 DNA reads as TGTGCCAGCAGGAGGAGTATAAACTACGAGCAGTACTTC.

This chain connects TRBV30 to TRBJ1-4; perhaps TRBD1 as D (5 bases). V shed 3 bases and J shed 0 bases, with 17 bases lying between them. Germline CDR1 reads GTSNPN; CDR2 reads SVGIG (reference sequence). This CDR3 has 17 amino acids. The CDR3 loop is CAWRSGGAPATNEKLFF. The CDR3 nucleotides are TGTGCCTGGAGGTCCGGGGGTGCACCCGCAACTAATGAAAAACTGTTTTTT.

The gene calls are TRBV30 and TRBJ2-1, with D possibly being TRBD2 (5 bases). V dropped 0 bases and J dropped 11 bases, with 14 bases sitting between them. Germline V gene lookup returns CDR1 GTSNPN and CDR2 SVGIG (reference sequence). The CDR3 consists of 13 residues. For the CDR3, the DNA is TGTGCCTGGAGTGTCAGCGGAGAGGGCCAGCAGTTCTTC. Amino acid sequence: CAWSVSGEGQQFF.

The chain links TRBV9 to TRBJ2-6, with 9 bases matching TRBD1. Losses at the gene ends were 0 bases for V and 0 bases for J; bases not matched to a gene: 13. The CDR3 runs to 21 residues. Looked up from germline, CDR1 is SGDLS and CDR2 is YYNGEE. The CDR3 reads CASSVERFEDRGYSGANVLTF. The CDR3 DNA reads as TGTGCCAGCAGCGTAGAGAGATTCGAAGACAGGGGGTACTCTGGGGCCAACGTCCTGACTTTC.

This chain's CDR3 is CTSSQCPRTDTQYF. Here the CDR3 DNA reads TGCACCAGCAGCCAGTGTCCACGCACAGATACGCAGTATTTT. The chain is built from TRBV1 and TRBJ2-3. TRBV1 is a documented pseudogene. This CDR3 comprises 14 residues.

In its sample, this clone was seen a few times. CDR3 sequence (DNA): TGTGCCAGCAGTTACCAGCAGCGTGGGCCCCAGCATTTT. This encodes CASSYQQRGPQHF. The V call is TRBV6-5, the J call TRBJ1-5; D call uncertain. Trimming pared 2 bases from V and 9 bases from J, leaving 11 bases between. From germline, CDR1 is MNHEY and CDR2 SVGAGI. CDR3 length equals 13 residues.